This record covers a single T cell receptor beta chain. What it recognizes is unknown. It was with 60 Vbeta and 13 Jbeta primers that the PCR ran. The table came from immunoSEQ multiplex PCR; TCRdb's copy has only in-frame clones and leaves some out. The sample contains approximately 100,000 clones, 70% to 80% of which appear only once. Germline loops: CDR1 LNHNV, CDR2 YYDKDF (reference sequence). V was cut by 0 bases and J by 2 bases, with 8 bases left in between. This CDR3 region has 15 residues. These data originate in a study of cytomegalovirus exposure and HLA in healthy donors. Notes on the study in general: The study put 150 or so TCR beta chains on its list as cytomegalovirus-associated. While the bulk of TCR sequences proved rare, some public TCRs turned up in many donors. It was reported that the classifier diagnosed cytomegalovirus status with high specificity and sensitivity in both the original and validation cohorts. Most TCR beta V segments were productive about 90% or about 30% of the time in an earlier analysis.

V usage is TRBV15 and J usage is TRBJ1-5, with D possibly being TRBD1 (5 bases). This clonotype originated in a human donor in good health. Input material: PBMCs. The CDR3 DNA reads TGTGCCACCAGCAGAGATCGCAGGGGCAATCAGCCCCAGCATTTT. Its translation is CATSRDRRGNQPQHF.